Listed here are 15 T cell receptor beta chains from one sample, sequenced in a study of cytomegalovirus exposure and HLA in healthy donors. With 60 Vbeta and 13 Jbeta primers, the PCR was carried out. Data came from immunoSEQ multiplex PCR; TCRdb stores just in-frame clones and leaves some out. Among under 130,000 clones listed, roughly three quarters were seen once. Sequencing used PBMCs. These receptors were taken from a man aged 50 to 59 in good health and CMV-seropositive.

This chain connects TRBV10-1 to TRBJ2-1; 10 bases match TRBD2. The CDR3 is made up of 16 amino acids. Per germline, CDR1 WNHNN and CDR2 SYGVQD (reference sequence). The J segment lost 4 bases and the V segment lost 5 bases, leaving 8 bases of the junction unmatched. CDR3 nucleotide sequence: TGCGCCAGCAGTCACAGCGGGAGGGCCGAGTACAATGAGCAGTTCTTC. This translates into CASSHSGRAEYNEQFF.

This chain uses TRBV6-5 with TRBJ2-1; maybe TRBD2 (5 bases). The CDR3 has 14 amino acids. In germline, CDR1 is MNHEY, CDR2 SVGAGI. V lost 6 bases, J lost 2 bases, and 11 bases lay in between. CDR3 in DNA: TGTGCCAGCAGCCGTGAGAGGGCCTACAATGAGCAGTTCTTC. This translates into CASSRERAYNEQFF.

The chain joins TRBV29-1 to TRBJ1-1, with D possibly being TRBD1 (5 bases). Germline-derived CDR1 and CDR2 are SQVTM and ANQGSEA. Trimming took off 4 bases at V and 0 bases at J, with 12 bases between the two ends. The CDR3 is 14 residues long. As DNA, the CDR3 is TGCAGCGTTGTCCAGGGTTTAGTGAACACTGAAGCTTTCTTT. This codes for CSVVQGLVNTEAFF.

The V call is TRBV18, the J call TRBJ1-2, with a weak D call TRBD1 (6 bases). The CDR3 consists of 13 residues. The V and J ends lost 3 bases and 8 bases respectively, with 13 bases between them. CDR1 KGHSH and CDR2 LQKENI come from the germline V gene. CDR3 bases: TGTGCCAGCTCACCTTTGGCAGGGGACGGCTACACCTTC. Its translation is CASSPLAGDGYTF. The full variable domain, completed using reference TRBV18 and TRBJ1-2, is NAGVMQNPRHLVRRRGQEARLRCSPMKGHSHVYWYRQLPEEGLKFMVYLQKENIIDESGMPKERFSAEFPKEGPSILRIQQVVRGDSAAYFCASSPLAGDGYTFGSGTRLTVV.

The V call is TRBV5-1, the J call TRBJ2-7, with 11 nucleotides matching TRBD2. Germline lookup yields CDR1 SGHRS and CDR2 YFSETQ. Trimming took 2 bases from V and 4 from J; bases not matched to a gene: 5. This CDR3 comprises 15 residues. The CDR3 nucleotides are TGCGCCAGCAGCTTCCTAGCGGGAGGAGATTACGAGCAGTACTTC. It yields the protein CASSFLAGGDYEQYF.

The DNA of the CDR3 is TGTGCCAGCAAATTGTGGGCGGGAGGTGTAAGCGAGCAGTACTTC. It specifies CASKLWAGGVSEQYF. J is TRBJ2-5 and V is TRBV27; TRBD2 matches 8 bases. The DNA end lines up better with TRBJ2-7; the J call may be wrong. CDR3 length equals 15 residues. Germline CDR1 MNHEY, CDR2 SMNVEV (reference sequence).

This chain uses TRBV19 with TRBJ2-2, with 12 bases fitting TRBD1. V dropped 6 bases and J dropped 7; count of bases not matched to a gene: 3. Germline V CDR1 and CDR2: LNHDA, SQIVND (reference sequence). This CDR3 comprises 14 residues. Here the CDR3 DNA reads TGTGCCAGTAGGGGACAGGGGGCGATCGGGGAGCTGTTTTTT. It codes for CASRGQGAIGELFF. Drawing the rest from reference TRBV19 and TRBJ2-2, the complete variable domain is DGGITQSPKYLFRKEGQNVTLSCEQNLNHDAMYWYRQDPGQGLRLIYYSQIVNDFQKGDIAEGYSVSREKKESFPLTVTSAQKNPTAFYLCASRGQGAIGELFFGEGSRLTVL.

Only a few counts were recorded for this clone. The chain combines TRBV5-4 with TRBJ2-5; maybe TRBD2 (6 bases). The J call is uncertain, as TRBJ2-7 better fits the DNA end. Germline V CDR1 and CDR2: SGHNT, YYREEE (reference sequence). This CDR3 region has 16 residues. Written as DNA, the CDR3 is TGTGCCAGCAGCTTGGTAGTCCAGGGAGGAAACTACGAGCAGTACTTC. Translated, it gives CASSLVVQGGNYEQYF.

The chain links TRBV11-2 to TRBJ2-1; D is perhaps TRBD1 (6 bases). Germline V gene sequence: CDR1 SGHAT, CDR2 FQNNGV. CDR3 length: 13 amino acids. V was trimmed by 5 bases and J by 3 bases, leaving 8 bases between them. The DNA of the CDR3 is TGTGCCAGCAGCCAGGACAGCTACAATGAGCAGTTCTTC. As protein: CASSQDSYNEQFF. Using reference TRBV11-2 and TRBJ2-1 for the parts outside the CDR3, the full variable domain is EAGVAQSPRYKIIEKRQSVAFWCNPISGHATLYWYQQILGQGPKLLIQFQNNGVVDDSQLPKDRFSAERLKGVDSTLKIQPAKLEDSAVYLCASSQDSYNEQFFGPGTRLTVL.

This clone was detected only a few times. The chain links TRBV5-1 to TRBJ2-5, with 9 bases matching TRBD1. V lost 4 bases, J lost 4 bases, and 8 bases stayed unmatched. The length of the CDR3 is 15 residues. Looked up from germline, CDR1 is SGHRS and CDR2 is YFSETQ. CDR3 DNA sequence: TGCGCCAGCAGCGCAAAGACAGGGGGGATAGAGACCCAGTACTTC. Its protein product is CASSAKTGGIETQYF.

The chain carries TRBV27 and TRBJ2-5, with 14 bases lining up with TRBD2. The V gene's germline CDR1 is MNHEY and CDR2 SMNVEV (reference sequence). V shed 8 bases and J 11 bases; nucleotides not matched to a gene: 4. The CDR3 runs to 12 residues. This CDR3 is CASGLAGGEQYF. The CDR3 coding sequence is TGTGCCAGCGGACTAGCGGGGGGAGAGCAGTACTTC.

The chain carries TRBV5-1 and TRBJ2-5; 8 bases line up with TRBD2. The CDR3 runs 15 residues. Germline loops: CDR1 SGHRS, CDR2 YFSETQ. V shed 5 bases, J shed 4 bases, and the junction held 10 bases outside the gene matches. For the CDR3, the DNA is TGCGCCAGCAGTCTGAGAGCGGGAGTGCGAGAGACCCAGTACTTC. Translated, it gives CASSLRAGVRETQYF. The full variable domain, with the rest looked up from reference TRBV5-1 and TRBJ2-5, is KAGVTQTPRYLIKTRGQQVTLSCSPISGHRSVSWYQQTPGQGLQFLFEYFSETQRNKGNFPGRFSGRQFSNSRSEMNVSTLELGDSALYLCASSLRAGVRETQYFGPGTRLLVL.

The chain uses TRBV9 and TRBJ2-7; 10 nucleotides match TRBD1. This CDR3 region has 13 residues. Germline values: CDR1 SGDLS, CDR2 YYNGEE. Unmatched junction bases numbered 4, after V lost 5 bases and J lost 5 bases. CDR3 bases: TGTGCCAGCAGTCGACAGGGGGCGAACGAGCAGTACTTC. This translates into CASSRQGANEQYF.

The CDR3 nucleotides read TGTGCTAGTGGTTTGGATGCGGGAGTGTCCACCGGGGAGCTGTTTTTT. This gives the protein CASGLDAGVSTGELFF. The J gene is TRBJ2-2, the V gene TRBV12-5, with 7 positions matching TRBD2. Germline trimming cut 1 base from V and 4 bases from J; bases unmatched to any gene: 6. Per the germline V gene, CDR1 is LGHNT and CDR2 is FRNRAP. The CDR3 spans 16 residues. The full variable domain, with the rest looked up from reference TRBV12-5 and TRBJ2-2, is DARVTQTPRHKVTEMGQEVTMRCQPILGHNTVFWYRQTMMQGLELLAYFRNRAPLDDSGMPKDRFSAEMPDATLATLKIQPSEPRDSAVYFCASGLDAGVSTGELFFGEGSRLTVL.

Remarks on this clone: The same CDR3 also results from other DNA sequences found in this sample. The V and J genes are TRBV11-3 and TRBJ1-3, with 8 bases identical to TRBD1. The CDR3 contains 15 residues. Losses at the gene ends were 5 bases for V and 2 bases for J; bases not matched to a gene: 5. Per the germline V gene, CDR1 is SGHNT and CDR2 is YENEEA. The CDR3 nucleotides are TGTGCCAGCAGCCCAGGACAGGGCCCTGGAAACACCATATATTTT. Translated: CASSPGQGPGNTIYF.